This entry features one TCR beta chain sequence. This record belongs to a study of technical replicates of blood from a handful of donors. This table comes from immunoSEQ multiplex PCR, and its TCRdb copy is limited to in-frame clones, with some not included. The sample yields approximately 81,000 clones, about 81% seen once. Trimming took 1 base from V and 2 from J; bases not matched to a gene: 5. The CDR3 spans 16 residues. Germline CDR1 reads PRHDT; CDR2 reads FYEKMQ (reference sequence). The receptor comes from a human donor in good health. Some clones in this sample may be carry-over from other donors' samples. The material sequenced was PBMCs. This rearrangement joins TRBV13 to TRBJ2-3, with 8 positions matching TRBD2. Here the CDR3 DNA reads TGTGCCAGCAGCTTAGTGGTAGCGGGGCTCACAGATACGCAGTATTTT. Protein sequence: CASSLVVAGLTDTQYF. Supplemented by reference TRBV13 and TRBJ2-3, the full variable domain reads AAGVIQSPRHLIKEKRETATLKCYPIPRHDTVYWYQQGPGQDPQFLISFYEKMQSDKGSIPDRFSAQQFSDYHSELNMSSLELGDSALYFCASSLVVAGLTDTQYFGPGTRLTVL.